This T cell receptor (beta chain) was recovered during a study of beta chain features in type 1 diabetes. Study-wide results and limits: These data did not resolve whether HLA type affects TCRB rearrangement.

Approximately 110 mL of blood, on average, came from one heparinised draw per donor. Reverse transcription of all isolated RNA meant that expressed TCRB transcripts were sequenced. Some clones are missing from TCRdb's copy, which holds only in-frame ones; the method was immunoSEQ multiplex PCR. Of fewer than 350,000 clones in the sample, less than 20% were seen once. This clone was counted between two and nine times. Its antigen is unidentified. The same CDR3 arises from other DNA sequences in this sample as well. V shed 5 bases and J 1 base; nucleotides not matched to a gene: 4. Per the germline V gene, CDR1 is GTSNPN and CDR2 is SVGIG (reference sequence). The CDR3 spans 13 residues.

The rearrangement links TRBV30 to TRBJ2-7, with 8 bases aligning to TRBD1. This receptor was identified in a woman between 18 and 29 years old in good health. The sample comprised naive CD4+ T cells from blood. CDR3 sequence: CAWATGGSYEQYF. The CDR3 bases are TGTGCCTGGGCAACAGGGGGTTCCTACGAGCAGTACTTC.